This entry describes one T cell receptor (beta chain). This record comes from a study of blood T cell repertoires in COVID-19. Study at large: COVID-19 samples collected from the United States, Italy and Spain covered acute and convalescent phases. T cells, B-cell-depleted T cells, or PBMCs provided the cDNA or gDNA that served as material.

Authors' processing steps: Estimation of nucleated cell counts relied on the amplification of reference gene primers. Some clones are missing from TCRdb's copy, which holds only in-frame ones; the method was immunoSEQ multiplex PCR. V, J and clone size were drawn from that table, and D and trimming were deduced from the DNA. The sample has about 100,000 clones, around 79% seen once. The V gene end was trimmed by 4 bases and the J gene end by 0 bases; junction bases not matched to a gene: 11. Germline V gene sequence: CDR1 SGHTA, CDR2 FQGTGA. This CDR3 has 19 residues. Source material: peripheral blood. The V and J genes are TRBV7-3 and TRBJ2-6; 8 bases agree with TRBD1. The clonotype was recovered from a woman older than 75 with active or convalescent COVID-19. The CDR3, as DNA: TGTGCCAGCAGCTACGCCGGAGGACAGGGTGGCTCTGGGGCCAACGTCCTGACTTTC. Encoded protein: CASSYAGGQGGSGANVLTF.